The entry that follows covers one T cell receptor beta chain sequence. Germline-derived CDR1 and CDR2 are DFQATT and SNEGSKA (reference sequence). Trimming cost V 0 bases and J 7 bases, with 16 bases left between them. This CDR3 spans 15 amino acids. This record belongs to a study of patients and donors after allogeneic stem cell transplantation. TCRdb re-called the RT-PCR reads with MiXCR, one entry per CDR3 protein. The table lists more than 850,000 distinct CDR3 sequences, approximately 18% of them singletons. Sequencing was carried out using blood, either unsorted or a sorted T cell fraction (not recorded which). The receptor was isolated from a human donor who was either an allogeneic HSCT recipient or a stem cell or donor lymphocyte infusion donor (not recorded which). It is not recorded whose cells these are; they may come from a transplant donor. The chain employs TRBV20-1 and TRBJ2-4; D perhaps matches TRBD2 (5 bases). This CDR3 is CSARDQRPSRNIQYF. The DNA for the CDR3 is TGCAGTGCTAGAGATCAGAGGCCTAGCAGGAACATTCAGTACTTC.